What follows is one T cell receptor beta chain and its context. Its antigen is not known. The sample comes from a study of cytomegalovirus exposure and HLA in healthy donors. In the study overall: The 550 to 800 first-cohort repertoires and the 120 or so validation repertoires shared the same platform, a later analysis reported. Points from the study as a whole: While the bulk of TCR sequences proved rare, some public TCRs turned up in many donors. Associated with cytomegalovirus, according to the listing, were fewer than 200 TCR beta chains.

The method was immunoSEQ multiplex PCR; TCRdb's version includes in-frame clones alone and lacks a portion of them. The data contain approximately 120,000 clones, roughly 94% of them singletons. V dropped 6 bases and J dropped 6 bases, with 14 bases sitting between them. Germline V gives CDR1 MNHEY, CDR2 SMNVEV (reference sequence). The CDR3 loop spans 14 amino acids. Material: PBMCs. This sequence was found in a woman under 30 in good health and CMV-seronegative. The V call is TRBV27, the J call TRBJ1-4, with a tentative D call TRBD1 (5 bases). CDR3 in amino acids: CASRKDNRDEKLFF. The CDR3 DNA is TGTGCCAGCAGAAAGGACAACCGGGATGAAAAACTGTTTTTT. Full variable domain (missing parts from reference TRBV27 and TRBJ1-4): EAQVTQNPRYLITVTGKKLTVTCSQNMNHEYMSWYRQDPGLGLRQIYYSMNVEVTDKGDVPEGYKVSRKEKRNFPLILESPSPNQTSLYFCASRKDNRDEKLFFGSGTQLSVL.